The entry that follows covers one T cell receptor (beta chain) sequence. This clone was counted a single time. It has no known antigen specificity. Base-call qualities are not available, and no considerably larger clone is one nucleotide away. The source of the sample is a study of cytomegalovirus exposure and HLA in healthy donors (dated by TCRdb to about 2017). Study-wide context: In an earlier analysis of fewer than 750 of the donors, approximately 300 Gb of sequence data and 90 million to 120 million unique TCR beta sequences from 150 million to 200 million T cells were reported. An early release that covered about 640 HLA-typed donors contained 250 to 350 gigabases of sequencing data and around 80 million unique TCR sequences. Of the roughly 400 genotyped donors, around 81% fell in the genetic ancestry cluster associated with self-reported Caucasian donors. The study aimed to test whether cataloging public T cell receptors could reveal signatures of past pathogen exposure. The study used immunosequencing to profile the T cell repertoires of hundreds of subjects and linked those repertoires to cytomegalovirus serostatus. In addition to the first cohort of 500 to 850 subjects, a separate validation cohort of some 120 different subjects was used. To predict cytomegalovirus infection status, the study brought together high-throughput TCR immunosequencing, statistical association of individual TCRs with disease status, and machine learning. A later analysis re-examined previously published TCR beta repertoires from 610 or so donors and added high-resolution HLA genotyping to investigate patterns of TCR occurrence. Rather than drawing on any new phenotypic data, the later analysis identified candidate immune exposures from TCR beta sequences and the way those sequences occurred across donors. An earlier analysis of several hundred of the donors used high-throughput TCR beta sequencing to judge whether each TCR beta V gene segment behaved as functional or pseudogenic. Donor age, sex, ethnicity and CMV serostatus were compiled alongside the repertoire data. Genome-wide SNP genotypes for about three fifths of the roughly 670 donors were used in a later genetic analysis, which treated that subset as a discovery cohort. Every discovery cohort repertoire had been produced on one sequencing platform. Class I and class II HLA loci were covered by the typing at four-digit resolution. Typing coverage varied by locus: 629-630 donors for A, B, C, DRB1 and DQB1; some 520 for DQA1; 606 for DPA1; fewer than 480 for DPB1. Because of strong linkage in the cohort, five DR-DQ haplotypes were treated as single units for association and clustering. Among roughly 400 genotyped donors of the cohort, an average of roughly 230,000 unique TCR beta nucleotide sequences was sequenced per donor, of which about 19% were non-productive. The research as a whole found: Linkage disequilibrium might explain the correlated functional status among segregating V segments, but an unknown experimental factor could not be excluded. The cohort was sequenced for TCR beta chains only, and without alpha or paired-chain data the features that could be detected were limited. Assigning TCR associations to individual alleles was difficult when HLA alleles, especially DR and DQ, strongly co-occurred. According to a later analysis, most CMV-associated TCR beta chains appeared to be HLA-restricted, and the HLA associations seemed to be driven largely by CMV exposure. In vitro tests confirmed that three of the cytomegalovirus-associated TCR beta chains recognize cytomegalovirus antigens. In both the original and validation cohorts, the classifier was reported to diagnose cytomegalovirus status with high specificity and sensitivity. A further reported finding was that TCR beta sequences accurately predicted the HLA-A and HLA-B alleles for most subjects in the first cohort. According to a later analysis, TCR association rates differed among HLA loci, with DRB1 alleles showing the most associated TCRs and HLA-C alleles showing the fewest. Some IMGT-functional V segments, including TRBV6-2 and TRBV6-3, could not be told apart with the 87-base-pair reads, so those segments were excluded. A later genetic analysis reported fewer N-insertions in productive TCRs among donors in an Asian-associated ancestry cluster than the roughly 700-donor mean. HLA typing was unavailable for some donors at each locus, so association tests used only the typed subset. Immune exposure information for the cohort was limited to CMV serostatus. A total of 150 to 200 TCR beta chains were listed by the study as associated with cytomegalovirus. While some public TCRs were present in many individuals, most TCR sequences turned up only very rarely across donors. V-gene and J-gene trimming of TCR beta chains was associated with a missense DCLRE1C variant in a later genetic analysis, and the association was replicated in an independent cohort. The authors suggested that the approach could potentially be extended to other disease states and immunological phenotypes. The presence/absence analyses assumed that sequencing depth was roughly uniform across donors, and that assumption may not be true. Broadly in line with IMGT annotations, most TCR beta V segments showed up in productive rearrangements about 87% or about 30% of the time in an earlier analysis of several hundred of the donors. Several of the top co-occurrence clusters appeared to be linked to parvovirus B19, influenza, CMV and Epstein-Barr virus, according to a later analysis. A later analysis associated about 17,000 TCR beta sequences with specific HLA alleles at a false discovery rate of 0.05. The earlier analysis of 450 to 700 of the donors excluded some 16 rarely observed V segments, including chromosome 9 orphons, because counts were too low. The sequencing pipeline was judged likely to have produced a cluster of highly shared sequence variants as a technical artifact. In a later analysis, HLA-associated TCR beta chains were found to be more clonally expanded and to have lower generation probabilities than equally common non-associated chains.

The cohort comprised fewer than 700 healthy bone marrow donors. All cohort members were sampled while nominally healthy, although unrecorded immune exposures were likely present. The donor tested CMV seronegative and was one of the 352 seronegative cohort members. Each donor provided a peripheral blood sample, and peripheral blood mononuclear cells were used for TCR beta sequencing. The Qiagen DNeasy Blood Extraction Kit was used to extract genomic DNA from the blood cell samples. Between the V and J ends, shortened by 6 bases and 5 bases respectively, the junction contains 29 bases. Measured from the cysteine to the phenylalanine, the CDR3 is 18 residues long. Only the CDR3 part of the read is kept: 54 bases, read in frame from the first base. For CDR1 and CDR2, the germline V gene lists SNHLY and FYNNEI. The library was built by means of the immunoSEQ multiplex PCR assay. For the multiplex PCR, a mixture combining 60 forward primers for TCR Vbeta segments and 13 reverse primers for TCR Jbeta segments was used. The CDR3 region of rearranged TCR beta genes was amplified from genomic DNA with a multiplex PCR assay. On the Illumina HiSeq System, the amplified TCR beta libraries were sequenced as 87-base-pair reads. Per the original workflow: In a later analysis, tens of millions of unique TCR beta chains were counted across the approximately 640 repertoires, and approximately 9.9 million of these chains were shared by at least two donors. To remove PCR and sequencing errors, raw reads were error-corrected and collapsed into unique sequences using a nearest-neighbor algorithm that merged closely related sequences. V, D and J gene segments were assigned by aligning CDR3 sequences to IMGT reference sequences. For a sequence to be retained, a match of at least six nucleotides to both a V gene segment and a J gene segment was required. A rearrangement counted as productive if the CDR3 had no stop codons and remained in frame with V and J, and every other rearrangement counted as non-productive. Following IMGT convention, CDR3 was defined as the stretch from the second conserved V-encoded cysteine up to the conserved J-encoded phenylalanine. In an earlier analysis of some 550 of the donors, sequences lacking an unambiguous match to a single V gene segment were excluded. An earlier analysis of a few hundred of the donors called V segments functional above 56.7% productive rearrangements and segregating when the between-donor standard deviation exceeded 5%. To diagnose cytomegalovirus status from the catalog of TCR beta chain sequences, a statistical classification framework was built. In a later analysis, V and J genes were assigned by comparing TCR nucleotide sequences against IMGT/GENE-DB human TR gene sequences. The TCRdist pipeline was used in a later analysis to assign CDR3 sequences and most-parsimonious VDJ recombination scenarios. A later analysis defined each TCR beta chain by its CDR3 amino acid sequence plus V-gene family, and excluded reads lacking a unique V-gene family. A later analysis removed 600 or so highly shared, low-generation-probability nucleotide sequences to deal with suspected cross-contamination and a sequencing artifact. A later analysis calculated a clonal expansion index for each public chain from normalized within-repertoire ranks of inferred template counts. In a later analysis, generation probabilities were computed with a VDJ recombination model fitted to out-of-frame rearrangements, and the resulting probabilities were checked against IGoR. In a later analysis, TCR-TCR, TCR-HLA and TCR-CMV co-occurrence was scored with hypergeometric tests, and a repertoire-size bias correction was applied to TCR pairs. A later analysis estimated false discovery rates by permuting HLA or CMV assignments 20 times. A later analysis grouped co-occurring TCRs with DBSCAN, adding TCRdist sequence similarity when clustering within HLA-allele-positive subsets. Repertoires with fewer than 30,000 or more than 120,000 public chains, plus five repertoires with anomalous nucleotide sharing, were excluded from co-occurrence clustering. TCRdb's version of the immuneACCESS table is confined to in-frame rearrangements and falls short of the full clone set. An unresolved V gene accounts for under half of the shortfall where checked; the remainder is of unknown origin. That table supplies the V and J calls and clone size; D and trimming were determined from the DNA. This sample has more than 100,000 clones in its table, and approximately 61% of those were observed once. The leading ten clones occupy approximately 2.5% of the sample.

The source is a woman aged 40 to 49 in good health and CMV-seronegative. This receptor chain uses TRBV2 and TRBJ2-7; TRBD2 is a weak D gene call, 7 bases matching. Material: PBMCs. This receptor carries the CDR3 CASSDGGRTLRRAHEQYF. The nucleotide sequence is TGTGCCAGCAGCGACGGGGGGCGAACACTCCGCCGGGCCCACGAGCAGTACTTC.